A selection of T cell receptor beta chains follows, all from one sample in a study of glioma-infiltrating T cells after dendritic cell vaccination. Only in-frame clones appear in the TCRdb table, and some are missing; sequencing was by immunoSEQ multiplex PCR. The sample yields 99,000 or so clones, nearly 90% seen once. Here the sequenced sample was blood, taken after dendritic cell vaccination. These receptors were collected from a human donor with glioblastoma. Both conserved end residues are part of each CDR3. The order of the fields is D gene, V gene, J gene, CDR3 length, clone size, CDR3 DNA, CDR3 protein. A D gene is named only where the DNA matches it firmly. Where a row states a size, it is once, few, many or the class of an expanded clone; other rows omit it.

.	TRBV29-1	TRBJ2-5	12	.	TGCAGCGTTGACGCTATCCAAGAGACCCAGTACTTC	CSVDAIQETQYF
TRBD2	TRBV29-1	TRBJ2-2	14	once	TGCAGCGTCGGGAGCGGGGCGAACACCGGGGAGCTGTTTTTT	CSVGSGANTGELFF
.	TRBV6-1	TRBJ1-5	13	.	TGTGCCAGCAGGGGGGCGGGCAATCAGCCCCAGCATTTT	CASRGAGNQPQHF
.	TRBV5-4	TRBJ2-7	13	.	TGTGCCAGCAGCTTTACAGGGACCTACGAGCAGTACTTC	CASSFTGTYEQYF
.	TRBV6-5	TRBJ2-2	14	.	TGTGCCAGCAGGTCTCAGGGGCGCACCGGGGAGCTGTTTTTT	CASRSQGRTGELFF
.	TRBV19	TRBJ2-7	13	.	TGTGCCACCGGGCCCGGGAGCTCCTACGAGCAGTACTTC	CATGPGSSYEQYF
TRBD1	TRBV5-5	TRBJ1-2	13	.	TGTGCCAGCGGGACAGGGGGCAGCTATGGCTACACCTTC	CASGTGGSYGYTF
TRBD1	TRBV5-1	TRBJ1-2	15	.	TGCGCCAGCAGCCCAAGATTGACAGGGCGCTATGGCTACACCTTC	CASSPRLTGRYGYTF
TRBD2	TRBV10-2	TRBJ2-7	16	.	TGCGCCAGCAGTGAGTCAGGCGGGAGTTTGTCCTACGAGCAGTACTTC	CASSESGGSLSYEQYF
TRBD1	TRBV19	TRBJ1-5	18	once	TGTGCCAGTAGACCAGAACAGGGGACCCGTGGACGGAATCAGCCCCAGCATTTT	CASRPEQGTRGRNQPQHF
TRBD1	TRBV19	TRBJ1-2	14	.	TGTGCCAGTAGTTACACAGGGGACTCATCTGGCTACACCTTC	CASSYTGDSSGYTF
.	TRBV1	TRBJ2-3	20	.	TGCACCAGCAGCCCAATACCGGGGACTAGCGGGGGAGTTATCCATTCGTTGCAGTATTTT	CTSSPIPGTSGGVIHSLQYF
.	TRBV6-5	TRBJ2-5	13	.	TGTGCCAGCAGCCTAGCGACCCAAGAGACCCAGTACTTC	CASSLATQETQYF
.	TRBV5-4	TRBJ2-3	15	.	TGTGCCAGCACCAAAGGGGGGGATAGCACAGATACGCAGTATTTT	CASTKGGDSTDTQYF
.	TRBV18	TRBJ2-5	14	.	TGTGCCAGCTCACCTCCGAAGCCTCAAGAGACCCAGTACTTC	CASSPPKPQETQYF
.	TRBV2	TRBJ2-5	13	once	TGTGCCAGCAGTGGGGGACTGAAAGAGACCCAGTACTTC	CASSGGLKETQYF
.	TRBV29-1	TRBJ2-3	12	.	TGCAGCGTTGAAGATTCTGCAGATACGCAGTATTTT	CSVEDSADTQYF
TRBD1	TRBV5-1	TRBJ2-3	15	once	TGCGCCAGCAGCTTAATATGGACAGGCGCAGATACGCAGTATTTT	CASSLIWTGADTQYF
TRBD2	TRBV7-9	TRBJ2-1	19	once	TGTGCCAGCAGGGATCTCCGGGGACTAGCGGGAGTGGGACGGAATGAGCAGTTCTTC	CASRDLRGLAGVGRNEQFF
.	TRBV7-6	TRBJ2-1	13	.	TGTGCCAGCAGCTTAGGGGGGGTCAATGAGCAGTTCTTC	CASSLGGVNEQFF
.	TRBV11-1	TRBJ2-3	14	.	TGTGCCAGCAGCCGACTCACGGGCACAGATACGCAGTATTTT	CASSRLTGTDTQYF
.	TRBV2	TRBJ2-7	12	.	TGTGCCAGCAGTTGGACTCGGGACGAGCAGTACTTC	CASSWTRDEQYF
TRBD1	TRBV9	TRBJ1-4	15	.	TGTGCCAGCAGTAGACAGGGGGCCACTAATGAAAAACTGTTTTTT	CASSRQGATNEKLFF
.	TRBV7-6	TRBJ1-1	13	.	TGTGCCAGCAGAGGTACAGAGAACACTGAAGCTTTCTTT	CASRGTENTEAFF
TRBD2	TRBV28	TRBJ2-7	15	.	TGTGCCAGCAGTTTATTTAGGACTAGCGGCTACGAGCAGTACTTC	CASSLFRTSGYEQYF
TRBD1	TRBV11-2	TRBJ1-1	13	.	TGTGCCAGCAGCTCCCAGGGGGGCACTGAAGCTTTCTTT	CASSSQGGTEAFF
.	TRBV30	TRBJ1-4	11	few	TGTGCCTGTGTGGACACCGAAAAACTGTTTTTT	CACVDTEKLFF
.	TRBV5-1	TRBJ2-5	15	.	TGCGCCAGCAGCCCGGACGGGGGAGCAGTAGAGACCCAGTACTTC	CASSPDGGAVETQYF
.	TRBV5-4	TRBJ1-6	15	.	TGTGCCAGCAGCTTGGATAGCTCCTATAATTCACCCCTCCACTTT	CASSLDSSYNSPLHF
TRBD1	TRBV4-1	TRBJ1-4	18	.	TGCGCCAGCAGCCATATAGGACAGGGGCGGGGAAGAGATGAAAAACTGTTTTTT	CASSHIGQGRGRDEKLFF
.	TRBV10-3	TRBJ2-7	13	.	TGTGCCATCAGTGAACAGGGTAGATACGAGCAGTACTTC	CAISEQGRYEQYF
TRBD2	TRBV5-4	TRBJ2-5	15	once	TGTGCCAGCAGTAGCGCGGGAGGCCACCAAGAGACCCAGTACTTC	CASSSAGGHQETQYF
TRBD1	TRBV10-3	TRBJ2-7	12	.	TGTGCCATCAGGACAGGGCAGAACGAGCAGTACTTC	CAIRTGQNEQYF
TRBD1	TRBV2	TRBJ1-2	12	.	TGTGCCAGCAGGACCGGACAGGGGGGCTACACCTTC	CASRTGQGGYTF
TRBD2	TRBV5-1	TRBJ2-5	14	.	TGCGCCAGCAGCCTCGGGACTAGCGAAGAGACCCAGTACTTC	CASSLGTSEETQYF
.	TRBV9	TRBJ2-2	13	.	TGTGCCAGCAGCTTTAGGGGGGGCGGGGAGCTGTTTTTT	CASSFRGGGELFF
.	TRBV7-9	TRBJ1-3	13	.	TGTGCCAGCAGCTTAGTTTCCGGTAACACCATATATTTT	CASSLVSGNTIYF
.	TRBV19	TRBJ2-7	15	.	TGTGCCAGTAGTATCAGGACACCGAGCTCCTACGAGCAGTACTTC	CASSIRTPSSYEQYF
.	TRBV7-8	TRBJ1-1	14	few	TGTGCCAGCAGCTTGTCCGGGATTAGTGCTGAAGCTTTCTTT	CASSLSGISAEAFF
TRBD1	TRBV7-6	TRBJ2-5	13	.	TGTGCCACCGGGACAGGGCCGCGAGAGACCCAGTACTTC	CATGTGPRETQYF
TRBD1	TRBV11-3	TRBJ2-5	15	.	TGTGCCAGCAGCAAGAGGACAGGGGGCCTAGAGACCCAGTACTTC	CASSKRTGGLETQYF
TRBD2	TRBV5-1	TRBJ2-5	15	.	TGCGCCAGCAGCCTGCAGACTAGCGGGCAAGAGACCCAGTACTTC	CASSLQTSGQETQYF
.	TRBV2	TRBJ2-5	11	.	TGTGCCAGCAGCCCACGGGAGACCCAGTACTTC	CASSPRETQYF
.	TRBV2	TRBJ2-1	13	.	TGTGCCAGCAGTGGGAGGGAGAATGGGGAGCAGTTCTTC	CASSGRENGEQFF
TRBD2	TRBV5-1	TRBJ2-3	16	.	TGCGCCAGCAGCCCCTACGGGGCGGGGGGCACAGATACGCAGTATTTT	CASSPYGAGGTDTQYF
.	TRBV4-2	TRBJ1-5	17	.	TGTGCCAGCAGCAGGTCGGTACAGGGACGGCGCAATCAGCCCCAGCATTTT	CASSRSVQGRRNQPQHF
TRBD1	TRBV2	TRBJ1-2	16	.	TGTGCCAGCAGTGGGTGGACAGGGGCGAGTGAATATGGCTACACCTTC	CASSGWTGASEYGYTF
TRBD1	TRBV7-2	TRBJ1-4	15	.	TGTGCCAGCAGCCCAGCCCCGGACAGGGTTGAAAAACTGTTTTTT	CASSPAPDRVEKLFF
.	TRBV5-4	TRBJ1-1	14	.	TGTGCCAGCAGCTTGCCGGGGGGCCGCACTGAAGCTTTCTTT	CASSLPGGRTEAFF
.	TRBV30	TRBJ1-3	13	.	TGTGCCTGGAGTACCCTCGGGGGAAACACCATATATTTT	CAWSTLGGNTIYF
.	TRBV7-9	TRBJ1-2	14	.	TGTGCCAGCAGCTTCGGCGGGCCATTGTATGGCTACACCTTC	CASSFGGPLYGYTF